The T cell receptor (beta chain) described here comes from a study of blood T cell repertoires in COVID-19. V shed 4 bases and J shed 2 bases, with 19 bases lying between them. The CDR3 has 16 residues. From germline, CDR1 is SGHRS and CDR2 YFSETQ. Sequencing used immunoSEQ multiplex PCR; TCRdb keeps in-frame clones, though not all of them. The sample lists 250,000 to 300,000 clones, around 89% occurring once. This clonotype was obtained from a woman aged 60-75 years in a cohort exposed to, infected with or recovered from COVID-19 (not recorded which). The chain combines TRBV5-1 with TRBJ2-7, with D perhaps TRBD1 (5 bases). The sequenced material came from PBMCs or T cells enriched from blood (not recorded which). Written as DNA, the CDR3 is TGCGCCAGCAGCCTACCACGACAGAAAACTACCTACGAGCAGTACTTC. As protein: CASSLPRQKTTYEQYF.